Below, 10 T cell receptor beta chains from the same sample are listed, as sequenced in a study of glioma-infiltrating T cells after dendritic cell vaccination. The table came from immunoSEQ multiplex PCR; TCRdb's copy has only in-frame clones and leaves some out. The repertoire has 85,000 to 110,000 clones, roughly 79% of them found once; the top ten carry over 9.5%. The source was blood, collected before dendritic cell vaccination. These receptors all come from a human donor with glioblastoma.

The J gene is TRBJ2-3, the V gene TRBV30; TRBD2 agrees at 8 bases. CDR3 length: 15 residues. J was trimmed by 8 bases and V by 5 bases; bases with no gene match: 15. Germline assignment: CDR1 GTSNPN and CDR2 SVGIG (reference sequence). The CDR3: CAWFGSGGAGFTQYF. The CDR3 DNA sequence: TGTGCCTGGTTTGGTTCCGGGGGGGCCGGGTTTACGCAGTATTTT.

This rearrangement joins TRBV6-1 to TRBJ1-2; perhaps TRBD1 as D (5 bases). Between the trimmed V and J ends, which lost 9 bases and 4 bases, there was a span of 21 bases. Germline CDR1 and CDR2: MNHNS and SASEGT. The CDR3 extends over 15 amino acids. CDR3 protein: CASRAYDSTGYGYTF. The CDR3 nucleotides read TGTGCCAGTCGGGCTTACGACAGTACCGGCTATGGCTACACCTTC.

The chain links TRBV5-1 to TRBJ1-3; D gene ambiguous. V was clipped by 3 bases and J by 0 bases, with 13 bases between them. The CDR3 consists of 16 residues. Germline lookup yields CDR1 SGHRS and CDR2 YFSETQ. CDR3 protein: CASSSPRDGSGNTIYF. CDR3 nucleotide sequence: TGCGCCAGCAGCTCCCCGCGAGATGGCTCTGGAAACACCATATATTTT.

This clone appeared a single time. V usage is TRBV19 and J usage is TRBJ2-5; TRBD1 is a possible D gene (6 bases). The J call may not be correct, given that the DNA end is closer to TRBJ2-7. The CDR3 consists of 14 residues. Germline values: CDR1 LNHDA, CDR2 SQIVND (reference sequence). The CDR3 bases are TGTGCCAGTAGTGTTCGGACAGCTTCCTACGAGCAGTACTTC. Residues: CASSVRTASYEQYF.

V usage is TRBV5-1 and J usage is TRBJ2-5, with 7 bases fitting TRBD1. The CDR3 is 15 residues long. The V gene end was trimmed by 0 bases and the J gene end by 4 bases; junction bases not matched to a gene: 6. Per the germline V gene, CDR1 is SGHRS and CDR2 is YFSETQ. CDR3 loop: CASSLVRGLGETQYF. CDR3 nucleotides: TGCGCCAGCAGCTTGGTTAGGGGGCTTGGAGAGACCCAGTACTTC.

The J gene is TRBJ2-5, the V gene TRBV4-2, with 10 positions matching TRBD1. V gave up 5 bases and J gave up 4 bases; unmatched junction bases: 10. This CDR3 region has 16 residues. Germline CDR1 is LGHNA and CDR2 is YNFKEQ. In DNA form, the CDR3 reads TGTGCCAGCAGCTTGGAAGCGACAGGGGGCGCAGAGACCCAGTACTTC. It translates to CASSLEATGGAETQYF.

Notes on this clone: In the same sample, other DNA sequences code for this CDR3. The chain is built from TRBV5-1 and TRBJ2-1; 14 positions match TRBD2. The germline CDR1 and CDR2 sequences are SGHRS and YFSETQ. The CDR3 contains 17 residues. V lost 0 bases, J lost 5 bases, and 4 bases stayed unmatched. In nucleotides, the CDR3 is TGCGCCAGCAGCTTGGCGACTAGCGGGGGGGCAAACAATGAGCAGTTCTTC. This encodes CASSLATSGGANNEQFF.

The rearrangement uses TRBV18 and TRBJ2-1; 8 bases are a match to TRBD2. The J segment lost 8 bases and the V segment lost 5 bases, leaving 8 bases of the junction unmatched. The CDR3 consists of 14 residues. Germline V gene sequence: CDR1 KGHSH, CDR2 LQKENI. The CDR3 here is CASSSGLAVHEQFF. The DNA of the CDR3 is TGTGCCAGCTCATCCGGACTAGCCGTCCATGAGCAGTTCTTC. The full variable domain, completed using reference TRBV18 and TRBJ2-1, is NAGVMQNPRHLVRRRGQEARLRCSPMKGHSHVYWYRQLPEEGLKFMVYLQKENIIDESGMPKERFSAEFPKEGPSILRIQQVVRGDSAAYFCASSSGLAVHEQFFGPGTRLTVL.

This clone appeared a single time. The rearrangement joins TRBV12-5 to TRBJ2-7; 7 positions match TRBD2. Germline V gene sequence: CDR1 LGHNT, CDR2 FRNRAP. The CDR3 is 15 residues long. V dropped 2 bases and J dropped 2; count of bases not matched to a gene: 6. CDR3 in amino acids: CASGLWSGTTYEQYF. The DNA of the CDR3 is TGTGCTAGTGGTTTGTGGTCGGGGACTACCTACGAGCAGTACTTC.

The chain joins TRBV5-1 to TRBJ1-2, with 10 bases that match TRBD1. CDR1 and CDR2 (germline): SGHRS, YFSETQ. Losses at the gene ends were 2 bases for V and 6 bases for J; bases not matched to a gene: 10. The CDR3 totals 16 residues. The CDR3, as DNA: TGCGCCAGCAGCTTCGGGACAGGGGAGGATGTGGATGGCTACACCTTC. Translation: CASSFGTGEDVDGYTF. Complete variable domain (other parts from reference TRBV5-1 and TRBJ1-2): KAGVTQTPRYLIKTRGQQVTLSCSPISGHRSVSWYQQTPGQGLQFLFEYFSETQRNKGNFPGRFSGRQFSNSRSEMNVSTLELGDSALYLCASSFGTGEDVDGYTFGSGTRLTVV.